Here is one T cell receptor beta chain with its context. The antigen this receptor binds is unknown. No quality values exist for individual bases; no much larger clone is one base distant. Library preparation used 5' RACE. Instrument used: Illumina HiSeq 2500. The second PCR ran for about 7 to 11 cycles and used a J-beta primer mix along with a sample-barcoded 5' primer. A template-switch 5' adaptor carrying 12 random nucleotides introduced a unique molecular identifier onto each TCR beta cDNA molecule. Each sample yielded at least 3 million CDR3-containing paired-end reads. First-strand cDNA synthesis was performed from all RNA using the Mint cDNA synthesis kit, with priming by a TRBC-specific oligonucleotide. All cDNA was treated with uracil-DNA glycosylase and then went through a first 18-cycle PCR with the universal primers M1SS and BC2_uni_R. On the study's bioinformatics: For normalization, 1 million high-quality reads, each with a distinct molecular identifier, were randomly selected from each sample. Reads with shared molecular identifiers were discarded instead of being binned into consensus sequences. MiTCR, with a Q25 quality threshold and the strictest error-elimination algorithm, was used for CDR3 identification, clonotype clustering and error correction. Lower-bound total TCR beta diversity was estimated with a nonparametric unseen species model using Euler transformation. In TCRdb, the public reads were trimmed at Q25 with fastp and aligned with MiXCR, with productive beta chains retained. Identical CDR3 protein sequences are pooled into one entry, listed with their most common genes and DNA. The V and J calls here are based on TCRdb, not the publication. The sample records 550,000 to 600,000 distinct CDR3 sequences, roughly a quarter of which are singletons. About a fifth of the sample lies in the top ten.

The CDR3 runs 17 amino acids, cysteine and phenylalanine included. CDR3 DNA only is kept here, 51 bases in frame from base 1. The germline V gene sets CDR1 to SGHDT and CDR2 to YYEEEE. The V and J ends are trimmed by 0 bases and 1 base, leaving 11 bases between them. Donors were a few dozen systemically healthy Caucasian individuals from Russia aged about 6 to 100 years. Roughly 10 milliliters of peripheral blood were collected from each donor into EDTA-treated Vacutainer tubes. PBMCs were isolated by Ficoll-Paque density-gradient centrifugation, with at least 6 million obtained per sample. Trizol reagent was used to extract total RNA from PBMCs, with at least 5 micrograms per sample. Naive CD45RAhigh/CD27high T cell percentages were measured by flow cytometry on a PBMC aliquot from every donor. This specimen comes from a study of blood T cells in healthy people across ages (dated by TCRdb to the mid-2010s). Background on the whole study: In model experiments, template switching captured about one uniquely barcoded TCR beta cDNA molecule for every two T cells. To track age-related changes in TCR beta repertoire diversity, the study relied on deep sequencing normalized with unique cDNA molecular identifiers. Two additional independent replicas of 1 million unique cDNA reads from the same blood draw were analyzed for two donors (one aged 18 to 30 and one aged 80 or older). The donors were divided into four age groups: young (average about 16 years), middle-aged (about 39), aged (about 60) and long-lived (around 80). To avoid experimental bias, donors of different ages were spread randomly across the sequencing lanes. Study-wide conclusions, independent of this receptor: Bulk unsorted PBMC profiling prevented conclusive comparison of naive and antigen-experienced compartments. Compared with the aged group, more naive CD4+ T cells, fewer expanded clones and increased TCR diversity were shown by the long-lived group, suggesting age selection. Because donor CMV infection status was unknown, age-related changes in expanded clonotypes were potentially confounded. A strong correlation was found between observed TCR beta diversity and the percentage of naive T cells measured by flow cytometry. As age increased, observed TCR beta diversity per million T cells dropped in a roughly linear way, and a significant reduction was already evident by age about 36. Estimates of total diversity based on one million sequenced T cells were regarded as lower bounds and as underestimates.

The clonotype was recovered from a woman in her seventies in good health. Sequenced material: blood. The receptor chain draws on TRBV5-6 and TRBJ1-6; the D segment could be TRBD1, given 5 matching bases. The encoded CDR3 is CASSLGSRESYNSPLHF. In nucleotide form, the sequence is TGTGCCAGCAGCTTGGGATCCAGGGAATCCTATAATTCACCCCTCCACTTT.